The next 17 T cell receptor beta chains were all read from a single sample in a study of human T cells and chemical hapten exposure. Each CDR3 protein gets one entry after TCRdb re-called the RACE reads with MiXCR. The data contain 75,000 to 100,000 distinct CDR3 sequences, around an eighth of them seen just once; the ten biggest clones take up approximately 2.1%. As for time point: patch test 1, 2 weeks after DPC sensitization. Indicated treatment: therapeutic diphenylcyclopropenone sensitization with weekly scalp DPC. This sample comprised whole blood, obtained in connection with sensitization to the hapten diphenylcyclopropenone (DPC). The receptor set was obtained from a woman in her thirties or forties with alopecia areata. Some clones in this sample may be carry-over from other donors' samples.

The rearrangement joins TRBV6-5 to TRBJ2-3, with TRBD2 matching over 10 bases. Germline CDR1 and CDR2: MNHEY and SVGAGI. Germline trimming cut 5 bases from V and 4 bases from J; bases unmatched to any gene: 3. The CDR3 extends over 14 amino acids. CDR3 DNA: TGTGCCAGCAGTACTAGCGGGAAGGCAGATACGCAGTATTTT. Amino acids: CASSTSGKADTQYF.

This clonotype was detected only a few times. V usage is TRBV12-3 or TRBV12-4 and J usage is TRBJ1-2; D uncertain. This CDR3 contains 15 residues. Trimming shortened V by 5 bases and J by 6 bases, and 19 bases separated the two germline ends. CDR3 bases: TGTGCCAGCAGTCCGAGGGAATCACTGCTGGATGGCTACACCTTC. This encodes CASSPRESLLDGYTF.

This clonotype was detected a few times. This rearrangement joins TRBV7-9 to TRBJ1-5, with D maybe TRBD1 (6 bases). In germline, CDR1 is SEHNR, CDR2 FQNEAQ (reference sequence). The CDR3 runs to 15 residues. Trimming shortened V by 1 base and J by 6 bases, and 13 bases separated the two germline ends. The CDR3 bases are TGTGCCAGCAGCTTAGGAATGGGGGGCCCTCAGCCCCAGCATTTT. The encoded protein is CASSLGMGGPQPQHF.

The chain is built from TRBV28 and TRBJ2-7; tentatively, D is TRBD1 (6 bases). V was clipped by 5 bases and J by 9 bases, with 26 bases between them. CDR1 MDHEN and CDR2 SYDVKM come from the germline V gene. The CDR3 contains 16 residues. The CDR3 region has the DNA TGTGCCAGCAGTCCCCCCCCCGGGACACGGACCGAAGGGCAGTACTTC. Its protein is CASSPPPGTRTEGQYF.

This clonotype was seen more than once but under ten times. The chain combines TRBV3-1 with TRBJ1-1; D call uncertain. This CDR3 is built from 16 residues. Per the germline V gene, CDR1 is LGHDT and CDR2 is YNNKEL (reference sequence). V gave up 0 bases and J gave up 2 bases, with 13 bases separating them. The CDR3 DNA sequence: TGTGCCAGCAGCCAAGATCTCATTGGGGTCAACACTGAAGCTTTCTTT. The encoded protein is CASSQDLIGVNTEAFF. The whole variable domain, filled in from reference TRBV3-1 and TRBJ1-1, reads DTAVSQTPKYLVTQMGNDKSIKCEQNLGHDTMYWYKQDSKKFLKIMFSYNNKELIINETVPNRFSPKSPDKAHLNLHINSLELGDSAVYFCASSQDLIGVNTEAFFGQGTRLTVV.

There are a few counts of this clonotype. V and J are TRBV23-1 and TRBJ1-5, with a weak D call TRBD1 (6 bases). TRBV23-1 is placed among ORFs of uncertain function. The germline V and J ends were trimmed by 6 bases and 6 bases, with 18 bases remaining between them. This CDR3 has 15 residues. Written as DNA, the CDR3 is TGCGCCAGCAGCCAGAACTGGGGGCGCCTTCAGCCCCAGCATTTT. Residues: CASSQNWGRLQPQHF.

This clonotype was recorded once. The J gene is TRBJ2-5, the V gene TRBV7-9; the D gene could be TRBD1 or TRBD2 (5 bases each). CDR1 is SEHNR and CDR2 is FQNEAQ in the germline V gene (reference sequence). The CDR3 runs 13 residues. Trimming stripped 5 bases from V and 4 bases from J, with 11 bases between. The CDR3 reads CASSPGPPETQYF. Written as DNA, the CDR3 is TGTGCCAGCAGCCCGGGACCCCCAGAGACCCAGTACTTC. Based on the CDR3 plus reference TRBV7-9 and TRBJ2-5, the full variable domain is DTGVSQNPRHKITKRGQNVTFRCDPISEHNRLYWYRQTLGQGPEFLTYFQNEAQLEKSRLLSDRFSAERPKGSFSTLEIQRTEQGDSAMYLCASSPGPPETQYFGPGTRLLVL.

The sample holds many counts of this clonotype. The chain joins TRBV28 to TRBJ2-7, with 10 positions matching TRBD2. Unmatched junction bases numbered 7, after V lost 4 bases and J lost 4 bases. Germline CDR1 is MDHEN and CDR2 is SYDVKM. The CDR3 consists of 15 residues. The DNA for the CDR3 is TGTGCCAGCAGTTACGCCCTAGCGGGAGTTTACGAGCAGTACTTC. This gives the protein CASSYALAGVYEQYF.

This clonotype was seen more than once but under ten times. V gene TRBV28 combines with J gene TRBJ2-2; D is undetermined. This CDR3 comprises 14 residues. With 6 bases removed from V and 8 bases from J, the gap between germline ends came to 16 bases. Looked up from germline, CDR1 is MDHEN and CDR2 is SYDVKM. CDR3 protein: CASSATGSTGELFF. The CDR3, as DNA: TGTGCCAGCAGCGCGACCGGCTCCACGGGGGAGCTGTTTTTT.

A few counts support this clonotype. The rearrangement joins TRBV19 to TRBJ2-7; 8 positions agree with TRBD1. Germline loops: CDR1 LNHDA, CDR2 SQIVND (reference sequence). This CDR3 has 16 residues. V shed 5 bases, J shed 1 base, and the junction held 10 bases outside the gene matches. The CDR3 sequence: CASSPRTGFNSYEQYF. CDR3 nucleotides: TGTGCCAGTAGTCCTCGGACAGGGTTTAATTCCTACGAGCAGTACTTC.

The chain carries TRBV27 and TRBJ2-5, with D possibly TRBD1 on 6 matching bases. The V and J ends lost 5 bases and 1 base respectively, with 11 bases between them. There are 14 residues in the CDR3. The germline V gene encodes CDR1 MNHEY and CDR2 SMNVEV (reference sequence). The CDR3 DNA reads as TGTGCCAGCAGTCGCAGACAGGCCCAAGAGACCCAGTACTTC. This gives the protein CASSRRQAQETQYF.

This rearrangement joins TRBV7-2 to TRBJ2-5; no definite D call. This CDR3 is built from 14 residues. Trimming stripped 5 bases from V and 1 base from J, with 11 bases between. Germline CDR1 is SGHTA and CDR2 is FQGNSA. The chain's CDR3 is CASSPDTTQETQYF. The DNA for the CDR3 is TGTGCCAGCAGCCCCGACACCACCCAAGAGACCCAGTACTTC.

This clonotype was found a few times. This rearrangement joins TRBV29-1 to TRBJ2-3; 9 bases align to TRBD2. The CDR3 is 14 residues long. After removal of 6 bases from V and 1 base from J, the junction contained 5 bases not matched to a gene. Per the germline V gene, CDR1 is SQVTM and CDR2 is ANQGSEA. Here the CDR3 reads CSVDSGSGTDTQYF. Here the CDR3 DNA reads TGCAGCGTGGATAGCGGGAGCGGCACAGATACGCAGTATTTT.

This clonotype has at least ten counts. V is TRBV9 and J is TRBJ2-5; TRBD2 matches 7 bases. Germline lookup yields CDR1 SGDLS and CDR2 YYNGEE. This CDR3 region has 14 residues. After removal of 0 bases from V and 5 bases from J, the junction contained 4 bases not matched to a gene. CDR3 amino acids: CASSVAVGGETQYF. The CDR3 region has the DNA TGTGCCAGCAGCGTAGCGGTGGGAGGGGAGACCCAGTACTTC.

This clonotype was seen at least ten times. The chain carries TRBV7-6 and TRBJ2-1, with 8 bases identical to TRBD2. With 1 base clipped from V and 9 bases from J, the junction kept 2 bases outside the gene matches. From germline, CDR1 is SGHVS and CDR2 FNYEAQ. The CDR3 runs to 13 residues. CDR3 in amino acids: CASSLGSGAEQFF. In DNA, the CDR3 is TGTGCCAGCAGCTTAGGTAGCGGGGCTGAGCAGTTCTTC.

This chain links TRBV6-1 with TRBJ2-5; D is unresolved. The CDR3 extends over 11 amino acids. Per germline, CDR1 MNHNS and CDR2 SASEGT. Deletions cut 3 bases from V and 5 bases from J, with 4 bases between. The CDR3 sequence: CASSDLETQYF. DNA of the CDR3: TGTGCCAGCAGTGACTTGGAGACCCAGTACTTC.

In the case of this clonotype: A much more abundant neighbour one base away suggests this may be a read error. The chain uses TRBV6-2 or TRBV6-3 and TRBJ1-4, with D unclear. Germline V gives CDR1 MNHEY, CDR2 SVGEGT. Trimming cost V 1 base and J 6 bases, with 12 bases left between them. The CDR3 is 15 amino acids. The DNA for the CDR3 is TGTGCCAGCAGTTACTTGACACTTACCTATGAAAAACTGTTTTTT. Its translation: CASSYLTLTYEKLFF.